This paragraph reports one T cell receptor (beta chain). Its specific antigen is unknown. Base qualities are not recorded, but no much larger clone differs from it by a single base. The data belong to a study of beta chain features in type 1 diabetes (dated by TCRdb to the late 2010s). For the study in its entirety: Mean age, gender distribution, total cell number and subset yield were not different between patients and healthy donors. A total of 85 million to 110 million sorted cells were examined across all samples, and RNA yield correlated strongly with the number of cells per subset. In the study, recently diagnosed type 1 diabetes patients and matched healthy donors were compared on the TCRB repertoires of their sorted circulating CD4+ T cell subsets. Regulatory and stem cell-like memory subsets were isolated from only 8 patients and about eight healthy donors, whereas naive and central memory subsets came from all 30 or so donors. On the study overall, not on this receptor specifically: Only small numbers of individuals were included in the HLA sub-analyses, which left unresolved whether HLA type had any influence on TCRB rearrangement. A moderate but significant shortening of TCRB CDR3 length was observed in type 1 diabetes patients in all four CD4+ subsets. Naive, central memory and regulatory TCRB repertoires appeared to be more alike among patients than among healthy donors. PCR might favor shorter templates, but patient and control samples were amplified and corrected together, so any skew would affect both groups equally. Patients with type 1 diabetes made fewer insertions and deleted more nucleotides at VDJ recombination sites, implying thymic rearrangement abnormalities. Because cDNA rather than genomic DNA was sequenced, highly expressing activated cells could have been over-represented, although no difference in activation and CD3 levels was found between groups.

For CDR1 and CDR2, the germline V gene lists SGHDT and YYEEEE. Germline trimming: 4 bases from V, 7 bases from J; junction bases outside gene matches: 13. The CDR3 goes from the cysteine to the phenylalanine over 15 residues. Only CDR3 DNA remains: 45 bases, in frame from the first base. Each donor gave one peripheral blood draw, averaging roughly 100 mL, which was collected into heparinised tubes. A BD FACSAria II was used to sort naive, central memory, regulatory and stem cell-like memory CD4+ T cells with a panel that included CD45RO, CCR7, CD25, CD127, CD95 and CD27. A purity above 95% was achieved for all sorted populations. PBMCs were separated immediately by Lymphoprep density gradient centrifugation and were stained directly, without being cultured. So that batch effects would be minimized, each experiment stained and sorted samples in pairs, pairing one healthy donor with one patient. The entire amount of isolated RNA was reverse transcribed using the High Capacity cDNA Reverse Transcription Kit, so the sequenced TCRB transcripts were expressed ones. Deep immunoSEQ sequencing was performed on naive, central memory and regulatory T cell samples, with an average of approximately 3.9 million total reads per sample. Sorted cells were lysed in RLT buffer, and RNA was extracted using DNase-treated RNeasy Micro or Mini kits according to cell number. To prevent cross-contamination, each cell subset was processed individually, whereas patient and healthy donor samples were processed jointly. The immunoSEQ multiplex PCR was used to amplify TCRB sequences from cDNA, generating 87-bp fragments that spanned the CDR3 region. Sequencing of the amplicons was performed on the Illumina HiSeq platform. From the authors' description of their analysis: PCR bias was corrected computationally using synthetic template baselines, and reads within Hamming distance 2 were collapsed, with unmergeable singletons discarded. Reads were aligned against IMGT so that V, D and J genes, CDR3 length and insertions or deletions at six rearrangement sites could be assigned. Clonotype counts were normalized to sorted cell number within each subset before computing true diversity and Gini coefficients with the tcR R package. The overlap coefficient, calculated on TCRB nucleotide sequences, was used to measure repertoire sharing. Out-of-frame TCRB sequences from naive cells were analyzed as a proxy for the pre-selection repertoire. TCRdb carries this immuneACCESS record with in-frame sequences only. Its versions omit some clonotypes, under half of them owing to an unresolved V gene in the studies checked, with the rest unexplained. The D gene and trimming were derived from the DNA, and the V and J assignments and clone size from that table. The sample table lists 250,000 to 300,000 clones, 24% of them with a count of one. About 0.012% of the sample is in the top ten clones.

The chain couples TRBV5-6 to TRBJ1-1; 7 central bases correspond to TRBD1. Sequencing input: naive CD4+ T cells from blood. The intended sense of this specimen's cell subset or site label: true naive CD4+ T cells. This TCR was recovered from a woman under 40 with type 1 diabetes. CDR3 protein: CASSLGGGTVFEAFF. The base sequence is TGTGCCAGCAGCCTGGGCGGAGGGACAGTTTTTGAAGCTTTCTTT. The full variable domain, completed from the reference TRBV5-6 and TRBJ1-1 proteins outside the CDR3, reads DAGVTQSPTHLIKTRGQQVTLRCSPKSGHDTVSWYQQALGQGPQFIFQYYEEEERQRGNFPDRFSGHQFPNYSSELNVNALLLGDSALYLCASSLGGGTVFEAFFGQGTRLTVV.